The 20 T cell receptor beta chains presented below share a single source sample, sequenced in a study of T-cell memory formation after mild COVID-19. One entry per CDR3 protein results from TCRdb running MiXCR on the 5' RACE reads. Seen here are around 260,000 distinct CDR3 sequences, roughly 16% observed once, and the top ten hold around 23%. The sample was PBMCs or a T cell subset sorted from them (not recorded which). Source of these receptors: a man between 18 and 35 years old who had mild COVID-19 (a few samples of this study predate the infection). Cell type and time point are not known.

This clonotype was observed a few times. The CDR3 reads CASSPSAGSAPYEQYV. The CDR3 coding sequence is TGTGCCAGCTCACCATCCGCGGGCAGCGCGCCCTACGAGCAGTACGTC. The chain uses TRBV18 and TRBJ2-7; possibly TRBD2 for D (5 bases). The V gene's germline CDR1 is KGHSH and CDR2 LQKENI. V lost 2 bases and J lost 2, with 16 bases in between. The length of the CDR3 is 16 residues.

This chain connects TRBV6-5 to TRBJ2-2; D is uncertain. Per germline, CDR1 MNHEY and CDR2 SVGAGI. V was trimmed by 2 bases and J by 3 bases, leaving 7 bases between them. The CDR3 loop spans 14 amino acids. The CDR3, as DNA: TGTGCCAGCAGTTACGGCCAGTACACCGGGGAGCTGTTTTTT. Protein: CASSYGQYTGELFF.

The genes are TRBV7-9 and TRBJ2-3, with 11 nucleotides matching TRBD1. Per germline, CDR1 SEHNR and CDR2 FQNEAQ (reference sequence). This CDR3 has 19 amino acids. Trimming cost V 5 bases and J 6 bases; bases outside gene matches: 19. The CDR3 protein is CASSRGLWFRTGGPDTQYF. The CDR3 coding sequence is TGTGCCAGCAGCAGGGGCCTCTGGTTTCGGACAGGGGGCCCTGATACGCAGTATTTT. Full variable domain (rest looked up from reference TRBV7-9 and TRBJ2-3): DTGVSQNPRHKITKRGQNVTFRCDPISEHNRLYWYRQTLGQGPEFLTYFQNEAQLEKSRLLSDRFSAERPKGSFSTLEIQRTEQGDSAMYLCASSRGLWFRTGGPDTQYFGPGTRLTVL.

The J gene is TRBJ2-7, the V gene TRBV4-2; D might be TRBD1 (6 bases). The CDR3 is made up of 14 amino acids. From germline, CDR1 is LGHNA and CDR2 YNFKEQ. The V gene lost 4 bases and the J gene lost 0 bases, with 10 bases spanning the gap. CDR3 nucleotides: TGTGCCAGCAGCCCTACGACAGGCTCCTACGAGCAGTACTTC. Its protein product is CASSPTTGSYEQYF.

The genes are TRBV7-3 and TRBJ2-1, with TRBD1 as a possible D gene (5 bases). Trimming cost V 4 bases and J 0 bases, with 13 bases left between them. The CDR3 contains 16 residues. Germline V gene data show CDR1 as SGHTA and CDR2 as FQGTGA. Written as DNA, the CDR3 is TGTGCCAGCAGCTCCCAGGGTACCCGCTCCTACAATGAGCAGTTCTTC. It is translated as CASSSQGTRSYNEQFF.

This clonotype was seen ten or more times. The rearrangement uses TRBV4-2 and TRBJ1-4, with TRBD1 identical over 9 bases. This CDR3 contains 16 residues. The germline V gene encodes CDR1 LGHNA and CDR2 YNFKEQ. With 3 bases clipped from V and 7 bases from J, the junction kept 9 bases outside the gene matches. This CDR3 reads CASSHEQGARSEKLFF. CDR3 nucleotide sequence: TGTGCCAGCAGCCATGAACAGGGGGCGAGAAGTGAAAAACTGTTTTTT.

This clonotype came up a few times. The CDR3 bases are TGTGCCAGCAGCCAAGAAACCAGTACCCAAGAGACCCAGTACTTC. Translation: CASSQETSTQETQYF. This chain connects TRBV3-1 to TRBJ2-5; no clear D gene. Trimming removed 0 bases from V and 1 base from J, with 9 bases in between. Germline CDR1 reads LGHDT; CDR2 reads YNNKEL (reference sequence). This CDR3 is 15 amino acids long.

This clonotype has more than one count but fewer than ten. The chain links TRBV7-8 to TRBJ2-7; either TRBD1 or TRBD2 may fit D (5 bases each). The ends were cut back, 4 bases at V and 3 bases at J, with 10 bases in the middle. The CDR3 contains 13 residues. Germline V gene lookup returns CDR1 SGHVS and CDR2 FQNEAQ. The CDR3 region has the DNA TGTGCCAGCAGCTCAAGGGACGGCTACGAGCAGTACTTC. Protein product: CASSSRDGYEQYF. The variable domain in full, with the rest retrieved from reference TRBV7-8 and TRBJ2-7, is GAGVSQSPRYKVAKRGQDVALRCDPISGHVSLFWYQQALGQGPEFLTYFQNEAQLDKSGLPSDRFFAERPEGSVSTLKIQRTQQEDSAVYLCASSSRDGYEQYFGPGTRLTVT.

This clonotype was seen more than once but under ten times. Written as DNA, the CDR3 is TGTGCCAGCAGCCCGTGGCTAGCGGGGGGGCCCAATGAGCAGTTCTTC. Protein product: CASSPWLAGGPNEQFF. The rearrangement joins TRBV7-3 to TRBJ2-1; TRBD2 aligns across 12 bases. The CDR3 contains 16 residues. J lost 6 bases, V lost 5 bases, and 8 bases had no gene match. CDR1 and CDR2 (germline): SGHTA, FQGTGA.

Only a few counts were recorded for this clonotype. The CDR3 DNA follows: TGTGCCTGGAGTCGGGGGGGGCCCTACAATGAGCAGTTCTTC. Encoded protein: CAWSRGGPYNEQFF. This chain joins TRBV30 and TRBJ2-1; TRBD2 matches 8 bases. V lost 2 bases, J lost 2 bases, and 2 bases stayed unmatched. The germline V gene encodes CDR1 GTSNPN and CDR2 SVGIG (reference sequence). This CDR3 is built from 14 residues.

This clonotype occurred a few times. The chain uses TRBV6-2 or TRBV6-3 and TRBJ2-5, with D perhaps TRBD2 (5 bases). Trimming removed 8 bases at V and 5 bases at J, with 15 bases between. Per the germline V gene, CDR1 is MNHEY and CDR2 is SVGEGT. The CDR3 runs 13 residues. The CDR3 nucleotides are TGTGCCAGCGAGGGTAGGCTGGTGGAGACCCAGTACTTC. Protein product: CASEGRLVETQYF.

This clonotype was detected a few times. The rearrangement uses TRBV6-5 and TRBJ1-6; the D is unclear. The ends were cut back, 6 bases at V and 6 bases at J, with 6 bases in the middle. The CDR3 totals 12 residues. Germline CDR1 and CDR2: MNHEY and SVGAGI. CDR3 nucleotide sequence: TGTGCCAGCAGATGGCTTAATTCACCCCTCCACTTT. This sequence encodes CASRWLNSPLHF.

This clonotype was found a few times. V gene TRBV28 combines with J gene TRBJ2-1, with 8 bases that match TRBD2. The CDR3 is made up of 15 amino acids. The junction had 6 bases not matched to a gene; V was cut back by 5 bases and J by 3 bases. The germline V gene encodes CDR1 MDHEN and CDR2 SYDVKM. The CDR3 DNA reads as TGTGCCAGCAGTCCCGGGGGGGCCTACTACAATGAGCAGTTCTTC. Translation: CASSPGGAYYNEQFF.

This clonotype has a handful of counts. The chain couples TRBV6-2 or TRBV6-3 to TRBJ2-2; D gene ambiguous. V lost 5 bases to trimming and J lost 4 bases, with 14 bases between them. This CDR3 is built from 15 residues. Germline V gene lookup returns CDR1 MNHEY and CDR2 SVGEGT. The CDR3 DNA follows: TGTGCCAGCAGTCCCCTTGGGTCGATCACCGGGGAGCTGTTTTTT. Its protein is CASSPLGSITGELFF.

This clonotype was counted only a few times. V is TRBV28 and J is TRBJ2-6; no clear D gene. The CDR3 is 12 residues long. Germline V gene sequence: CDR1 MDHEN, CDR2 SYDVKM. Trimming took off 7 bases at V and 0 bases at J, with 1 base between the two ends. CDR3 sequence reads: CASNSGANVLTF. Here the CDR3 DNA reads TGTGCCAGCAACTCTGGGGCCAACGTCCTGACTTTC.

This chain joins TRBV27 and TRBJ2-2; 12 bases fit TRBD1. In germline, CDR1 is MNHEY, CDR2 SMNVEV (reference sequence). The CDR3 contains 16 residues. Trimming removed 2 bases from V and 7 bases from J; junction bases left unmatched: 5. CDR3 DNA: TGTGCCAGCAGTTTAAGGGACAGGGGGCTTATCGGGGAGCTGTTTTTT. It is translated as CASSLRDRGLIGELFF.

This clonotype has only a few counts. The chain employs TRBV4-1 and TRBJ2-5, with 8 bases fitting TRBD2. CDR1 MGHRA and CDR2 YSYEKL come from the germline V gene. This CDR3 region has 14 residues. V shed 6 bases, J shed 5 bases, and the junction held 8 bases outside the gene matches. CDR3 region: CASSLTSVEETQYF. CDR3 DNA sequence: TGCGCCAGCAGTCTGACTAGCGTGGAGGAGACCCAGTACTTC.

The CDR3 DNA is TGCAGTGCTAGAGCGGTGTGGGCCGGGGAAAAACTGTTTTTT. Its protein is CSARAVWAGEKLFF. The chain has TRBV20-1 and TRBJ1-4; D is ambiguous. Germline lookup yields CDR1 DFQATT and CDR2 SNEGSKA (reference sequence). CDR3 length: 14 residues. Trimming took off 1 base at V and 8 bases at J, with 14 bases between the two ends.

The table lists this clonotype with a few counts. The gene calls are TRBV4-1 and TRBJ2-3; D possibly matches TRBD1 or TRBD2 (6 bases each). CDR1 and CDR2 (germline): MGHRA, YSYEKL. This CDR3 contains 16 residues. V lost 0 bases, J lost 1 base, and 11 bases lay in between. DNA of the CDR3: TGCGCCAGCAGCCAAGAAGGGGGGCTTGGCACAGATACGCAGTATTTT. Translation: CASSQEGGLGTDTQYF.

There are many counts of this clonotype. The chain is built from TRBV20-1 and TRBJ1-6, with D tentatively TRBD1 (5 bases). Deletions cut 7 bases from V and 14 bases from J, with 15 bases between. CDR1 and CDR2 from the germline V gene are DFQATT and SNEGSKA (reference sequence). This CDR3 contains 11 residues. The CDR3 is CSVHGGSSLHF. The CDR3 nucleotides are TGCAGTGTTCACGGGGGAAGCTCCCTCCACTTT.